One sample yielded the 5 T cell receptor beta chains listed below, sequenced in a study of T-cell reconstitution after alpha-beta-depleted transplantation in children. Researchers prepared the TCRbeta library using unique molecular identifiers, the study reports. TCRdb ran MiXCR on the PCR reads and lists one entry per CDR3 protein. This table holds about 150,000 distinct CDR3 sequences, around 10% found once. This specimen consisted of PBMCs, mostly from graft donor cells, obtained 180 days after TCRalphabeta/CD19-depleted stem cell transplant. Receptor source: a female patient under 10 years old who had a stem cell transplant for congenital amegakaryocytic thrombocytopenia, so the T cells may come from the graft donor.

V gene TRBV2 combines with J gene TRBJ2-3, with 8 bases lining up with TRBD1. V gave up 6 bases and J gave up 2 bases; unmatched junction bases: 7. The CDR3 extends over 15 amino acids. Germline V lookup: CDR1 SNHLY, CDR2 FYNNEI. For the CDR3, the DNA is TGTGCCAGCAGGGCTCGGACAGGGTCCACAGATACGCAGTATTTT. Translating it yields CASRARTGSTDTQYF.

The chain combines TRBV6-5 with TRBJ2-3; 8 bases line up with TRBD1. The CDR3 loop spans 16 amino acids. V trimming: 0 bases; J trimming: 4 bases; junction bases outside the gene matches: 6. The germline V gene has CDR1 MNHEY and CDR2 SVGAGI. Here the CDR3 reads CASSYSETGVPDTQYF. CDR3 bases: TGTGCCAGCAGTTACTCAGAGACAGGGGTCCCAGATACGCAGTATTTT.

In its sample, this clonotype was seen a few times. In DNA form, the CDR3 reads TGTGCCATCAGTGAGGAGGACAGGTCGAATGAAAAACTGTTTTTT. Its translation is CAISEEDRSNEKLFF. J is TRBJ1-4 and V is TRBV10-3, with 7 nucleotides matching TRBD1. V dropped 2 bases and J dropped 5; count of bases not matched to a gene: 5. The CDR3 loop spans 15 amino acids. Germline loops: CDR1 ENHRY, CDR2 SYGVKD.

The table lists this clonotype with many counts. The rearrangement links TRBV3-1 to TRBJ1-2; no clear D gene. Between the trimmed V and J ends, which lost 7 bases and 3 bases, there was a span of 6 bases. Germline values: CDR1 LGHDT, CDR2 YNNKEL (reference sequence). The CDR3 has 11 amino acids. DNA of the CDR3: TGTGCCAGCACCGACCACTATGGCTACACCTTC. Translating gives CASTDHYGYTF.

This clonotype was recorded at least ten times. This chain joins TRBV7-2 and TRBJ2-3; D is undetermined. Trimming removed 5 bases at V and 4 bases at J, with 7 bases between. CDR1 and CDR2 (germline): SGHTA, FQGNSA. CDR3 length: 12 residues. The CDR3 sequence is CASSQAPDTQYF. DNA for the CDR3: TGTGCCAGCAGCCAAGCCCCAGATACGCAGTATTTT.